Shown below are 7 T cell receptor beta chains from a single sample sequenced in a study of technical replicates of blood from several donors. Measured with immunoSEQ multiplex PCR; TCRdb has only the in-frame clones, and not every one. The table includes 74,000 or so clones, 95% to 97% detected once. Sequencing was carried out using T cells isolated from PBMCs. Receptors originate from a human donor in good health.

V and J are TRBV11-3 and TRBJ2-2; maybe TRBD2 (5 bases). Trimming left V 2 bases short and J 6 bases short, with 13 bases between. The CDR3 runs to 15 residues. Germline V gene sequence: CDR1 SGHNT, CDR2 YENEEA. The CDR3 DNA reads TGTGCCAGCAGCTTATCGGGGTTTCAGGCCGGGGAGCTGTTTTTT. This gives the protein CASSLSGFQAGELFF.

The chain links TRBV28 to TRBJ1-1; perhaps TRBD1 as D (5 bases). Germline V gene lookup returns CDR1 MDHEN and CDR2 SYDVKM. This CDR3 comprises 17 residues. V was trimmed by 2 bases and J by 7 bases, leaving 23 bases between them. In nucleotides, the CDR3 is TGTGCCAGCAGTTTAGTCTCTCCCCTGACAGCTTGGTATGAAGCTTTCTTT. Its protein product is CASSLVSPLTAWYEAFF.

The chain has TRBV29-1 and TRBJ2-1; D perhaps matches TRBD1 (5 bases). The CDR3 runs 13 residues. Trimming shortened V by 1 base and J by 2 bases, and 6 bases separated the two germline ends. CDR1 is SQVTM, CDR2 ANQGSEA, per germline. The CDR3 bases are TGCAGCGTTGAAGGGGGCGCCTACAATGAGCAGTTCTTC. Encoded protein: CSVEGGAYNEQFF.

The J gene is TRBJ2-3, the V gene TRBV19; 9 bases fit TRBD2. Unmatched junction bases numbered 5, after V lost 5 bases and J lost 2 bases. CDR1 is LNHDA, CDR2 SQIVND, per germline (reference sequence). The CDR3 contains 15 residues. This CDR3 is CASSSTSGPTDTQYF. CDR3 coding DNA: TGTGCCAGTAGTTCGACTAGCGGACCCACAGATACGCAGTATTTT.

The V and J genes are TRBV4-2 and TRBJ1-2; the D gene is possibly TRBD1 (6 bases). The germline V gene encodes CDR1 LGHNA and CDR2 YNFKEQ. CDR3 length: 17 residues. V lost 3 bases, J lost 2 bases, and 19 bases lay in between. DNA for the CDR3: TGTGCCAGCAGCCACCCGAGGGTTACAGGGAGAAACTATGGCTACACCTTC. Its translation is CASSHPRVTGRNYGYTF.

The CDR3 DNA reads TGCGCCAGCAGCTTGGTGGGACTAGCGGGAGTAGACGAGCAGTACTTC. Translating it yields CASSLVGLAGVDEQYF. The gene calls are TRBV5-1 and TRBJ2-7; 14 bases are a match to TRBD2. Germline lookup yields CDR1 SGHRS and CDR2 YFSETQ. The CDR3 contains 16 residues. With V trimmed by 0 bases and J by 5 bases, 4 bases remained unmatched.

For this clone: This sample also contains other DNA sequences that code for the same CDR3. This chain links TRBV9 with TRBJ2-7, with TRBD1 identical over 11 bases. Germline V gene lookup returns CDR1 SGDLS and CDR2 YYNGEE. The CDR3 loop spans 15 amino acids. V was pared by 4 bases and J by 1 base, with 4 bases of the junction left unmatched. CDR3 DNA: TGTGCCAGCAGCTTAGGGACAGGGGGATCCTACGAGCAGTACTTC. Its translation is CASSLGTGGSYEQYF.